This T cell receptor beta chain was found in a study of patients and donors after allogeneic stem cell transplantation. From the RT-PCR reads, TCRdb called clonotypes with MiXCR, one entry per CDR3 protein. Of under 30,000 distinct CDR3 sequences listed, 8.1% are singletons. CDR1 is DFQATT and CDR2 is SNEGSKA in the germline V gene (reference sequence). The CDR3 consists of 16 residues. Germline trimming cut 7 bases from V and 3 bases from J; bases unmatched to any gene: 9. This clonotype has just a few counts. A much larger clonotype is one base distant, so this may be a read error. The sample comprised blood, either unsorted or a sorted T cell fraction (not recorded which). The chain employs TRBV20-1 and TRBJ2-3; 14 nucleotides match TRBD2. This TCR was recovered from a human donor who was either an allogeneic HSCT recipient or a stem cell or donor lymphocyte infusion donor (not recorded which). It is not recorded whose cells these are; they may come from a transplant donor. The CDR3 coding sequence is TGCAGTGTTAACAGACTAGCGGGAGGGCCGACAGATACGCAGTATTTT. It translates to CSVNRLAGGPTDTQYF.